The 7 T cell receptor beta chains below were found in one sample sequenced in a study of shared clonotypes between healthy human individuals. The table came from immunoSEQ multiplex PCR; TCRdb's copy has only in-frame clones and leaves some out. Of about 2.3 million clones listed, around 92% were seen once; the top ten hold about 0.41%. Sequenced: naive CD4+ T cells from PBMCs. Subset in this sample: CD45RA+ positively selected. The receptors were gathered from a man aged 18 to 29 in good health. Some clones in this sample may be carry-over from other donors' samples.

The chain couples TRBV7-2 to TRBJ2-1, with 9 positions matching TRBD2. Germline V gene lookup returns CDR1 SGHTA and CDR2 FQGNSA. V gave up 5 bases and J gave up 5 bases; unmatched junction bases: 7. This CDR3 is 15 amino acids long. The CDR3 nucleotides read TGTGCCAGCAGCAAAGAGCTAGCGGGAAACAATGAGCAGTTCTTC. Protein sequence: CASSKELAGNNEQFF.

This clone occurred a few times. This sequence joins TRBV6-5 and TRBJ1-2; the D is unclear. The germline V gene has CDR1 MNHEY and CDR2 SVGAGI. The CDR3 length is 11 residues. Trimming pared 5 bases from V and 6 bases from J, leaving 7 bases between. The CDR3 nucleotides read TGTGCCAGCAGTGATCTCAATGGCTACACCTTC. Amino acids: CASSDLNGYTF.

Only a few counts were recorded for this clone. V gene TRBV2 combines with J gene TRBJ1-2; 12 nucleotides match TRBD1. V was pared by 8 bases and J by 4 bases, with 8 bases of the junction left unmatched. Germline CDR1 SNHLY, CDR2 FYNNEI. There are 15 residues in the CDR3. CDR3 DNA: TGTGCCAGCTGCAAGGAGGGACAGGGGGCCTATGGCTACACCTTC. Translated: CASCKEGQGAYGYTF.

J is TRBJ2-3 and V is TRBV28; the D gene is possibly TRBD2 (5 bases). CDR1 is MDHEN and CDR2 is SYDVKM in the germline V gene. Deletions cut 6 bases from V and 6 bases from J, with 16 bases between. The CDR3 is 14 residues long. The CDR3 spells CASSLTGFSDTQYF. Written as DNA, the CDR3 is TGTGCCAGCAGCCTAACGGGGTTTTCGGATACGCAGTATTTT.

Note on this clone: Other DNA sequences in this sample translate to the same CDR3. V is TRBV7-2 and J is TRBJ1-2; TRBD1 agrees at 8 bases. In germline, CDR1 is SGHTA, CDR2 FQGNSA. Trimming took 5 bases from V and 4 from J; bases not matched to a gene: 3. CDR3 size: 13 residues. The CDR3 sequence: CASSPGTGYGYTF. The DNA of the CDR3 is TGTGCCAGCAGCCCCGGGACAGGCTATGGCTACACCTTC. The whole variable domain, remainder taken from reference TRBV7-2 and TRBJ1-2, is GAGVSQSPSNKVTEKGKDVELRCDPISGHTALYWYRQSLGQGLEFLIYFQGNSAPDKSGLPSDRFSAERTGGSVSTLTIQRTQQEDSAVYLCASSPGTGYGYTFGSGTRLTVV.

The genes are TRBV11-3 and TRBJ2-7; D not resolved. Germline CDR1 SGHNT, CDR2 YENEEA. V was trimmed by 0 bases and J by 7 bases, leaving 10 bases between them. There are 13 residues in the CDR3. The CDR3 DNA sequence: TGTGCCAGCAGCTTAGATGGAAAGTTTGAGCAGTACTTC. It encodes CASSLDGKFEQYF.

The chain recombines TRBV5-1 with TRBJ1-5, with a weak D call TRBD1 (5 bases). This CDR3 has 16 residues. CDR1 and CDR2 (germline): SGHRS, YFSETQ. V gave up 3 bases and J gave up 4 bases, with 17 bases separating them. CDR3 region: CASSSATGRQNQPQHF. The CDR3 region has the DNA TGCGCCAGCAGCTCAGCGACGGGACGGCAGAATCAGCCCCAGCATTTT.